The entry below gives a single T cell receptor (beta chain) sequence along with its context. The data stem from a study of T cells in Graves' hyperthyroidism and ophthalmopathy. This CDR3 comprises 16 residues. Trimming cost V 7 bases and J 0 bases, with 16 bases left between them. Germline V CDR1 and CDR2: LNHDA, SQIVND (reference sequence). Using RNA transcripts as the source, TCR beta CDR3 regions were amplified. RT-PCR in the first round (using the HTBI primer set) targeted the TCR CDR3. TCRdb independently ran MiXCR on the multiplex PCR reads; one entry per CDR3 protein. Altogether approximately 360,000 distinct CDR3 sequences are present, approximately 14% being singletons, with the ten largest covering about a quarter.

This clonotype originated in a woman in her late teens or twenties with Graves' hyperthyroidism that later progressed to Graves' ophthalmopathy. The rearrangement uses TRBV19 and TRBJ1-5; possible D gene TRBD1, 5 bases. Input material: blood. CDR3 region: CASIAIGGYSNQPQHF. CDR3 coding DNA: TGTGCCAGTATTGCCATCGGGGGATATAGCAATCAGCCCCAGCATTTT. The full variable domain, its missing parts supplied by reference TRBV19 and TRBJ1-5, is DGGITQSPKYLFRKEGQNVTLSCEQNLNHDAMYWYRQDPGQGLRLIYYSQIVNDFQKGDIAEGYSVSREKKESFPLTVTSAQKNPTAFYLCASIAIGGYSNQPQHFGDGTRLSIL.